This TCR beta chain was recovered during a study of blood T cell repertoires in COVID-19. Some clones are missing from TCRdb's copy, which holds only in-frame ones; the method was immunoSEQ multiplex PCR. The sample yields 250,000 to 350,000 clones, 70% to 90% seen once. Germline assignment: CDR1 SGHVS and CDR2 FQNEAQ. The V segment lost 3 bases and the J segment 2 bases; nucleotides outside the gene matches: 4. The CDR3 length is 16 residues. The chain uses TRBV7-8 and TRBJ2-3; 11 bases fit TRBD2. The sample was peripheral blood. This receptor was taken from a woman in her thirties who had recovered from COVID-19. CDR3 nucleotide sequence: TGTGCCAGCAGCTTGGTAGCGGGGGGGGTCACAGATACGCAGTATTTT. This sequence encodes CASSLVAGGVTDTQYF.